These 23 T cell receptor beta chains came from one sample sequenced in a study of siplizumab effects on memory and regulatory T cells. Some clones are missing from TCRdb's copy, which holds only in-frame ones; the method was immunoSEQ multiplex PCR. The sample contains about 100,000 clones, around 90% of which appear only once. Sample: Tregs sorted from blood. These receptors were taken from a human donor in good health.

The genes are TRBV4-1 and TRBJ1-2; 7 bases agree with TRBD1. The ends lost 2 bases at V and 5 bases at J; junction bases unmatched: 8. Per germline, CDR1 MGHRA and CDR2 YSYEKL. This CDR3 spans 15 amino acids. The CDR3: CASSQSTGEGYGYTF. The CDR3 nucleotides are TGCGCCAGCAGCCAAAGCACAGGGGAGGGTTATGGCTACACCTTC.

The rearrangement uses TRBV10-3 and TRBJ1-4; D may be TRBD1 (6 bases). Trimming removed 2 bases at V and 7 bases at J, with 17 bases between. From germline, CDR1 is ENHRY and CDR2 SYGVKD. The CDR3 totals 16 residues. DNA for the CDR3: TGTGCCATCAGTGAGGGAAGGACAGTAGGGGGTGAAAAACTGTTTTTT. Residues: CAISEGRTVGGEKLFF.

The V gene is TRBV9, the J gene TRBJ2-2; TRBD2 matches 7 bases. The V gene end was trimmed by 1 base and the J gene end by 4 bases; junction bases not matched to a gene: 7. The CDR3 contains 16 residues. Germline lookup yields CDR1 SGDLS and CDR2 YYNGEE. CDR3 protein: CASSVIAGYPTGELFF. DNA of the CDR3: TGTGCCAGCAGCGTAATAGCGGGCTACCCCACCGGGGAGCTGTTTTTT.

A single count supports this clone. V gene TRBV30 combines with J gene TRBJ2-2; D is unresolved. Germline loops: CDR1 GTSNPN, CDR2 SVGIG (reference sequence). The CDR3 contains 13 residues. V was trimmed by 3 bases and J by 8 bases, leaving 13 bases between them. CDR3 protein: CAWRRPYGGELFF. CDR3 DNA: TGTGCCTGGAGAAGACCCTATGGGGGGGAGCTGTTTTTT.

The chain links TRBV5-1 to TRBJ2-7; D unresolved. The CDR3 is 14 residues long. Trimming stripped 0 bases from V and 6 bases from J, with 13 bases between. CDR1 and CDR2 from the germline V gene are SGHRS and YFSETQ. CDR3: CASSLESLNLEQYF. Written as DNA, the CDR3 is TGCGCCAGCAGCTTGGAATCCCTTAACCTCGAGCAGTACTTC.

CDR3 nucleotide sequence: TGTGCCATCAGAGACGGGACTAGCGGGAGGTATCGATACACAGATACGCAGTATTTT. Translation: CAIRDGTSGRYRYTDTQYF. V gene TRBV10-3 combines with J gene TRBJ2-3; 15 bases match TRBD2. CDR1 is ENHRY and CDR2 is SYGVKD in the germline V gene. Trimming took 6 bases from V and 2 from J; bases not matched to a gene: 12. This CDR3 contains 19 residues.

The chain links TRBV6-5 to TRBJ1-1; D unclear. The germline gives CDR1 MNHEY, CDR2 SVGAGI. This CDR3 is built from 15 residues. The V gene lost 0 bases and the J gene lost 10 bases, with 18 bases spanning the gap. CDR3: CASSYSASALVRAFF. In DNA, the CDR3 is TGTGCCAGCAGTTACTCGGCCAGCGCCCTAGTAAGAGCTTTCTTT.

This clone was counted only a few times. V gene TRBV18 combines with J gene TRBJ1-1; the D is unclear. Germline CDR1 reads KGHSH; CDR2 reads LQKENI. The V gene lost 1 base and the J gene lost 2 bases, with 5 bases spanning the gap. CDR3 size: 13 residues. In nucleotides, the CDR3 is TGTGCCAGCTCACCACAGAAAAACACTGAAGCTTTCTTT. This codes for CASSPQKNTEAFF.

DNA for the CDR3: TGTGCCAGCAGCTTGACAGGTCTACGGAATGAGCAGTTCTTC. The encoded protein is CASSLTGLRNEQFF. The rearrangement joins TRBV28 to TRBJ2-1; D is perhaps TRBD1 (6 bases). Trimming cost V 6 bases and J 7 bases, with 16 bases left between them. CDR1 and CDR2 (germline): MDHEN, SYDVKM. This CDR3 spans 14 amino acids.

The rearrangement links TRBV28 to TRBJ2-1; weak D call: TRBD2 (5 bases). The germline V gene encodes CDR1 MDHEN and CDR2 SYDVKM. Trimming removed 5 bases from V and 1 base from J, with 12 bases in between. The CDR3 covers 15 residues. The CDR3 spells CASSLRARSYNEQFF. The CDR3 nucleotides read TGTGCCAGCAGTCTGCGGGCGAGGTCCTACAATGAGCAGTTCTTC.

V and J are TRBV9 and TRBJ2-3; 8 bases line up with TRBD2. Germline CDR1 reads SGDLS; CDR2 reads YYNGEE. V trimming: 3 bases; J trimming: 4 bases; junction bases outside the gene matches: 7. CDR3 length: 15 residues. CDR3 in DNA: TGTGCCAGCAGCGCCGACGGGAGGGGTCCAGATACGCAGTATTTT. Residues: CASSADGRGPDTQYF.

The genes are TRBV7-8 and TRBJ1-2; D is unclear. The CDR3 has 14 residues. Trimming took off 1 base at V and 1 base at J, with 7 bases between the two ends. The V gene's germline CDR1 is SGHVS and CDR2 FQNEAQ. This CDR3 reads CASSLDRINYGYTF. CDR3 in DNA: TGTGCCAGCAGCTTAGACCGAATTAACTATGGCTACACCTTC.

This clone was seen a few times. The chain combines TRBV15 with TRBJ2-5, with TRBD1 matching over 7 bases. Per germline, CDR1 LNHNV and CDR2 YYDKDF (reference sequence). The trim removed 0 bases at V and 4 bases at J, leaving 5 bases unmatched. The CDR3 is 15 residues long. CDR3 bases: TGTGCCACCAGCAGAGATTACAGGGACAGAGAGACCCAGTACTTC. Protein sequence: CATSRDYRDRETQYF.

The V gene is TRBV28, the J gene TRBJ1-4; no clear D gene. V lost 1 base, J lost 0 bases, and 6 bases lay in between. Germline V gene lookup returns CDR1 MDHEN and CDR2 SYDVKM. The CDR3 is made up of 15 amino acids. This CDR3 reads CASSLSGATNEKLFF. CDR3 DNA: TGTGCCAGCAGTTTATCCGGGGCAACTAATGAAAAACTGTTTTTT.

V usage is TRBV28 and J usage is TRBJ2-1; weak D call: TRBD1 (6 bases). The CDR3 totals 13 residues. V lost 10 bases, J lost 4 bases, and 14 bases lay in between. Germline loops: CDR1 MDHEN, CDR2 SYDVKM. The CDR3: CATLGQPYNEQFF. CDR3 nucleotide sequence: TGTGCCACCCTCGGACAGCCTTACAATGAGCAGTTCTTC.

V usage is TRBV9 and J usage is TRBJ2-7; 8 bases agree with TRBD1. Germline CDR1 SGDLS, CDR2 YYNGEE. The length of the CDR3 is 14 residues. The J segment lost 3 bases and the V segment lost 4 bases, leaving 6 bases of the junction unmatched. The CDR3 protein is CASSIGQGVYEQYF. The DNA of the CDR3 is TGTGCCAGCAGCATTGGACAGGGTGTCTACGAGCAGTACTTC.

The table lists this clone with a count of one. This chain joins TRBV4-1 and TRBJ2-1, with 15 bases aligning to TRBD2. Germline loops: CDR1 MGHRA, CDR2 YSYEKL. V lost 1 base to trimming and J lost 7 bases; unmatched junction nucleotides: 8. The CDR3 contains 18 residues. The CDR3 nucleotides read TGCGCCAGCAGCCAAGGCGGACTAGCGGGAGGGTTGAGAAATGAGCAGTTCTTC. Its protein is CASSQGGLAGGLRNEQFF.

The rearrangement uses TRBV20-1 and TRBJ2-7; 7 bases map to TRBD1. Germline loops: CDR1 DFQATT, CDR2 SNEGSKA (reference sequence). This CDR3 spans 11 amino acids. V lost 5 bases and J lost 6; bases outside the gene matches: 4. CDR3 coding DNA: TGCAGTGCTTATTACAGGGGCGAGCAGTACTTC. Its translation is CSAYYRGEQYF.

This rearrangement joins TRBV10-3 to TRBJ1-5, with D possibly TRBD1 on 5 matching bases. Germline CDR1 reads ENHRY; CDR2 reads SYGVKD. Trimming left V 11 bases short and J 0 bases short, with 20 bases between. The CDR3 extends over 16 amino acids. This CDR3 reads CAASFGTADSNQPQHF. Here the CDR3 DNA reads TGTGCCGCATCGTTCGGGACTGCCGATAGCAATCAGCCCCAGCATTTT.

The chain uses TRBV9 and TRBJ2-5; D possibly corresponds to TRBD2 (5 bases). The germline CDR1 and CDR2 sequences are SGDLS and YYNGEE. Trimming removed 2 bases at V and 1 base at J, with 18 bases between. CDR3 length equals 17 residues. This chain's CDR3 is CASSVGVGYRRQETQYF. The CDR3 DNA is TGTGCCAGCAGCGTCGGGGTAGGGTACAGACGCCAAGAGACCCAGTACTTC.

The rearrangement links TRBV2 to TRBJ2-1, with 9 bases fitting TRBD1. Germline assignment: CDR1 SNHLY and CDR2 FYNNEI. Germline trimming cut 9 bases from V and 7 bases from J; bases unmatched to any gene: 4. CDR3 size: 12 residues. CDR3 DNA sequence: TGTGCCAGACAGGGGGCCGGTAATGAGCAGTTCTTC. Its translation: CARQGAGNEQFF.

The J gene is TRBJ2-5, the V gene TRBV11-2; the D gene is possibly TRBD2 (6 bases). Germline assignment: CDR1 SGHAT and CDR2 FQNNGV. The CDR3 runs to 15 residues. Trimming removed 5 bases at V and 11 bases at J, with 24 bases between. The CDR3: CASSHPTGSRSEQYF. CDR3 DNA sequence: TGTGCCAGCAGCCACCCCACCGGGAGTCGGAGTGAGCAGTACTTC.

V gene TRBV2 combines with J gene TRBJ2-4; D is perhaps TRBD1 (6 bases). V was trimmed by 2 bases and J by 8 bases, leaving 10 bases between them. The CDR3 sequence is 13 residues long. CDR1 is SNHLY and CDR2 is FYNNEI in the germline V gene. CDR3 DNA sequence: TGTGCCAGCAGTGAATACAGGGTGGACATTCAGTACTTC. It yields the protein CASSEYRVDIQYF.